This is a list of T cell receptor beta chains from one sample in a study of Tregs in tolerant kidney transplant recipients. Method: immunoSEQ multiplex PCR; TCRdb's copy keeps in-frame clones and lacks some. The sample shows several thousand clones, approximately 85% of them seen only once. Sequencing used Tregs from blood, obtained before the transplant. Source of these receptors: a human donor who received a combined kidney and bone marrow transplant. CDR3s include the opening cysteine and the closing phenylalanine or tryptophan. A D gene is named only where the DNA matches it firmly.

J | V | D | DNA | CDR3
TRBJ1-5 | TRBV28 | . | TGTGCCAGCGAGACAGGCAATCAGCCCCAGCATTTT | CASETGNQPQHF
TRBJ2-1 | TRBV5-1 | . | TGCGCCAGCAGCTTGGGGACAGTCAACAATGAGCAGTTCTTC | CASSLGTVNNEQFF
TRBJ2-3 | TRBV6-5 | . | TGTGCCAGCAGTCCCGGCACAGATACGCAGTATTTT | CASSPGTDTQYF
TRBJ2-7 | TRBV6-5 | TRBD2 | TGTGCCAGCAACAGGGCTAGCGGGTACGAGCAGTACTTC | CASNRASGYEQYF
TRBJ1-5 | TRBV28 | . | TGTGCCAGCAGCTGGCCAGGGTCCAGTCAGCCCCAGCATTTT | CASSWPGSSQPQHF
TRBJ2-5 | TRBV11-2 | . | TGTGCCAGCAGCTCAGGGGGGTCTCGTCAAGAGACCCAGTACTTC | CASSSGGSRQETQYF
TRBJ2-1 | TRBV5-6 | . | TGTGCCAGCCAGCCACGCCCCGGGACACCTTACAATGAGCAGTTCTTC | CASQPRPGTPYNEQFF
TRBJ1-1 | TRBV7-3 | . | TGTGCCAGCAGCTTAAACAGAGTTAACACTGAAGCTTTCTTT | CASSLNRVNTEAFF
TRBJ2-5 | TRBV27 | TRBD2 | TGTGCCAGCAGCACGGGACTAGCGGGAGTTAGGGAGACCCAGTACTTC | CASSTGLAGVRETQYF
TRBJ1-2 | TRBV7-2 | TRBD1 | TGTGCCAGCAGCTTACAGGGGGCTAACTATGGCTACACCTTC | CASSLQGANYGYTF
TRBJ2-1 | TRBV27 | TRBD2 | TGTGCCAGCACCCGGACTAGCGGGAGTGGAAATGAGCAGTTCTTC | CASTRTSGSGNEQFF
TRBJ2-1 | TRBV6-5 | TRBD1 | TGTGCCAGCAGTTACGGGACAGGGGCGTACAATGAGCAGTTCTTC | CASSYGTGAYNEQFF
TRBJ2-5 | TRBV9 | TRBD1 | TGTGCCAGCAGCGTAGCCCCACTCCTCCAAGGACAGGGGCCTCAAGAGACCCAGTACTTC | CASSVAPLLQGQGPQETQYF